A selection of T cell receptor beta chains follows, all from one sample in a study of T cell repertoires in cytomegalovirus infection. A single record per CDR3 protein comes from TCRdb applying MiXCR to the reads. This table holds roughly 240,000 distinct CDR3 sequences, around 6.2% found once. What was sequenced was PBMCs. Source of these receptors: a human donor in good health (CMV status not recorded). Some clones in this sample may be carry-over from other donors' samples. Each CDR3 is given with its conserved first and last residue. A D gene is named only where the DNA matches it firmly. Only some rows state a clone size, as once, few, many or a class for expanded clones.

v_gene	d_gene	j_gene	abundance	CDR3nt	CDR3aa
TRBV5-6	TRBD1	TRBJ1-2	few	TGTGCCAGCAGCTTGGTCACAGGGGGCGGCTACACCTTC	CASSLVTGGGYTF
TRBV14	.	TRBJ1-4	few	TGTGCCAGCAGGCAATCTGGGAAACTGTTTTTT	CASRQSGKLFF
TRBV29-1	.	TRBJ2-7	many	TGCAGCGTTGAAGAACTGGAACAGGGAACGTACGAGCAGTACTTC	CSVEELEQGTYEQYF
TRBV10-2	TRBD2	TRBJ2-2	many	TGCGCCAGCCGGGGGGGAGGGGTCGGGGAGCTGTTTTTT	CASRGGGVGELFF
TRBV7-2	.	TRBJ1-5	many	TGTGCCAGCAGCTTAGTGCCCCCGGGTATAGCAAATCAGCCCCAGCATTTT	CASSLVPPGIANQPQHF
TRBV6-2/TRBV6-3	.	TRBJ1-1	many	TGTGCCAGCAGTTACTCGAGTCAGATTGAAGCTTTCTTT	CASSYSSQIEAFF
TRBV30	.	TRBJ2-1	.	TGTGCCTGGACCCTATCCCCCTATAACAATGAGCAGTTCTTC	CAWTLSPYNNEQFF
TRBV7-8	TRBD1	TRBJ2-4	many	TGTGCCAGCAGCTTAGCGGGGGGACAGGGGGCAAACATTCAGTACTTC	CASSLAGGQGANIQYF
TRBV6-2/TRBV6-3	.	TRBJ1-5	many	TGTGCCAGCAGTTACTCCGGGGCTTCTGACAATCAGCCCCAGCATTTT	CASSYSGASDNQPQHF
TRBV20-1	TRBD2	TRBJ2-3	many	TGCAGTGCTGCACTAGCGGGGGGCACAGATACGCAGTATTTT	CSAALAGGTDTQYF
TRBV18	.	TRBJ2-2	many	TGTGCCAGCTCACTACTAACCGGGGAGCTGTTTTTT	CASSLLTGELFF
TRBV30	TRBD2	TRBJ2-1	.	TGTGCCTGGAGTGGAGCGGGGATTAACTACAATGAGCAGTTCTTC	CAWSGAGINYNEQFF
TRBV12-3/TRBV12-4	.	TRBJ2-4	few	TGTGCCAGCAGTCCCGGTGGGTGGGGACAAAACATTCAGTACTTC	CASSPGGWGQNIQYF
TRBV28	TRBD1	TRBJ1-5	many	TGTGCCAGCAGTTTATCGGGACAGGGCTGGTTTCAGCCCCAGCATTTT	CASSLSGQGWFQPQHF
TRBV14	.	TRBJ1-2	many	TGTGCCAGCAGCCAAGACCTTTTGTTTCGTGGCTACACCTTC	CASSQDLLFRGYTF
TRBV29-1	TRBD1	TRBJ2-5	many	TGCAGCGTTGACCCTGGGACAGGGGATTTAGAGACCCAGTACTTC	CSVDPGTGDLETQYF
TRBV9	.	TRBJ2-5	many	TGTGCCAGCAGCGTCGCGGGACAGCAAGAGACCCAGTACTTC	CASSVAGQQETQYF
TRBV20-1	.	TRBJ1-2	.	TGCAGTGCTACTGACCTAACTAACTATGGCTACACCTTC	CSATDLTNYGYTF
TRBV29-1	.	TRBJ1-1	few	TGCAGCGTTCAGAGGGGGAGTACTGAAGCTTTCTTT	CSVQRGSTEAFF
TRBV7-2	TRBD1	TRBJ2-7	many	TGTGCCAGCAGCTTAGCGGGGACAGACGAGCAGTACTTC	CASSLAGTDEQYF
TRBV4-3	.	TRBJ2-2	many	TGCGCCAGCAGCCAAGATACCCACACCGGGGAGCTGTTTTTT	CASSQDTHTGELFF
TRBV20-1	.	TRBJ2-3	many	TGCAGTGCTAGAGGCCTACTAGGGAGCACAGATACGCAGTATTTT	CSARGLLGSTDTQYF
TRBV7-2	.	TRBJ1-2	many	TGTGCCAGCAGGTTCTTGGGCTATGGCTACACCTTC	CASRFLGYGYTF
TRBV20-1	TRBD2	TRBJ2-5	many	TGCAGTGCGAGCGGGGGTTACCAAGAGACCCAGTACTTC	CSASGGYQETQYF
TRBV7-9	.	TRBJ1-5	many	TGTGCCAGCAGCTTAGGGTCCTACGATAGCAATCAGCCCCAGCATTTT	CASSLGSYDSNQPQHF
TRBV12-3/TRBV12-4	.	TRBJ1-2	many	TGTGCCAGCAGTTCGATTTCCCCGCCTCACGGAACCTTC	CASSSISPPHGTF
TRBV6-4	.	TRBJ2-1	.	TGTGCCAGCAGTGACCGGATCCTGGATGAGCAGTTCTTC	CASSDRILDEQFF
TRBV30	.	TRBJ2-5	.	TGTGCCTGGAGTGTGGGGGTGAAGACCCAGTACTTC	CAWSVGVKTQYF
TRBV7-2	TRBD1	TRBJ2-5	many	TGTGCCAGCAGCCCTACAGGGGTGCAAGAGACCCAGTACTTC	CASSPTGVQETQYF
TRBV11-3	TRBD2	TRBJ2-1	many	TGTGCCAGCAGCGAGGGGGTCGGACTAGCACATGAGCAGTTCTTC	CASSEGVGLAHEQFF
TRBV28	TRBD1	TRBJ1-4	many	TGTGCCAGCAGTCCCCCAGGGGGGTTAGAGGAAAAACTGTTTTTT	CASSPPGGLEEKLFF
TRBV5-1	TRBD1	TRBJ2-1	many	TGCGCCAGCAGCGTGAACAGGGGCCATGAGCAGTTCTTC	CASSVNRGHEQFF
TRBV11-3	TRBD2	TRBJ2-1	many	TGTGCCAGCAGCTCGGGGGGTTTGGTTGAGCAGTTCTTC	CASSSGGLVEQFF
TRBV12-3/TRBV12-4	.	TRBJ2-6	many	TGTGCCAGCAGCTTGCGGACGGAGAGCTCTGGGGCCAACGTCCTGACTTTC	CASSLRTESSGANVLTF
TRBV7-2	.	TRBJ1-2	many	TGTGCCAGCAGCCCCCCGTCTGGGGGCTACACCTTC	CASSPPSGGYTF
TRBV6-2/TRBV6-3	.	TRBJ1-1	few	TGTGCCAGCAGTTACAACCCCAGGGATCTCTATACTGAAGCTTTCTTT	CASSYNPRDLYTEAFF
TRBV7-2	.	TRBJ2-3	many	TGTGCCAGCAGCCCTAATATTCGGGGGTTCACAGATACGCAGTATTTT	CASSPNIRGFTDTQYF
TRBV4-3	.	TRBJ1-2	many	TGCGCCAGCAGCCAAGAGAGGGATTATTACTATGGCTACACCTTC	CASSQERDYYYGYTF
TRBV20-1	TRBD2	TRBJ2-5	many	TGCAGTGCGCGACTAGCGGGTGCCCAAGAGACCCAGTACTTC	CSARLAGAQETQYF
TRBV7-2	TRBD2	TRBJ2-5	many	TGTGCCAGCAGGCTAGCGGGGGGTAGTCAAGAGACCCAGTACTTC	CASRLAGGSQETQYF
TRBV29-1	.	TRBJ2-3	many	TGCAGCGTTGATCTTTCTACAGATACGCAGTATTTT	CSVDLSTDTQYF
TRBV27	.	TRBJ1-1	many	TGTGCCAGCAGTTTGTACAAGGAACCCACTGAAGCTTTCTTT	CASSLYKEPTEAFF
TRBV5-6	.	TRBJ1-6	.	TGTGCCAGCAGCTCGATCCACCGACCTGGTGATTCACCCCTCCACTTT	CASSSIHRPGDSPLHF
TRBV6-5	TRBD2	TRBJ2-2	many	TGTGCCAGCAGCCCCCCCGGCGGGGGAAACACCGGGGAGCTGTTTTTT	CASSPPGGGNTGELFF
TRBV20-1	TRBD2	TRBJ2-7	many	TGCAGTGCTCCCCGACCCGGACTAGCGGGGCCCCCAGCGGTCCACGAGCAGTACTTC	CSAPRPGLAGPPAVHEQYF
TRBV7-6	TRBD1	TRBJ1-4	many	TGTGCCAGCAGCGGGGACAGGGGACTAGAAAAACTGTTTTTT	CASSGDRGLEKLFF
TRBV12-3/TRBV12-4	TRBD2	TRBJ2-1	many	TGTGCCAGCACCCCGACTAGCGTTATCTCCTACAATGAGCAGTTCTTC	CASTPTSVISYNEQFF
TRBV7-2	.	TRBJ1-5	many	TGTGCCAGCAGCTTAAAAATAGTCGGGCAGCCCCAGCATTTT	CASSLKIVGQPQHF
TRBV9	TRBD1	TRBJ2-3	few	TGTGCCAGCAGCCCCCACAGGGGGCCATCTAGCACAGATACGCAGTATTTT	CASSPHRGPSSTDTQYF